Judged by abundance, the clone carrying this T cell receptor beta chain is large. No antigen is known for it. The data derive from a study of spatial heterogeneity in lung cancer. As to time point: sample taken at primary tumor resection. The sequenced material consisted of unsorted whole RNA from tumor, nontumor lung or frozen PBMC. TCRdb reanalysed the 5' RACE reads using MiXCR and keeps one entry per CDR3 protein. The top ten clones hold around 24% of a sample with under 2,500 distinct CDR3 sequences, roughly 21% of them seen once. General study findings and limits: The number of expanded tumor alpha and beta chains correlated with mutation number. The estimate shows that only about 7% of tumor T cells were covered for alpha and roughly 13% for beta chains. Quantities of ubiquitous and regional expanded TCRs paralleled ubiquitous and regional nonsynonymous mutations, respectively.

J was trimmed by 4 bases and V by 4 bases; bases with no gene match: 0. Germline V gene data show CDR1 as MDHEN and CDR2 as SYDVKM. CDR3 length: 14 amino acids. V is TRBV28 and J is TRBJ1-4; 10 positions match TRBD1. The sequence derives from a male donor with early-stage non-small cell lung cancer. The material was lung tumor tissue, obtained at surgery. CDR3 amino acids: CASSWTGGNEKLFF. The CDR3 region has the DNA TGTGCCAGCAGTTGGACAGGGGGTAATGAAAAACTGTTTTTT.